This T cell receptor (beta chain) came from a study of OX40 agonist ivuxolimab in advanced cancers. The CDR3 consists of 15 residues. With 1 base removed from V and 9 bases from J, the gap between germline ends came to 16 bases. Germline V lookup: CDR1 MGHRA, CDR2 YSYEKL. Measured with immunoSEQ multiplex PCR; TCRdb has only the in-frame clones, and not every one. The sample has about 60,000 clones; over 90% are singletons. This clonotype originated in an adult with an advanced solid tumor such as melanoma, head and neck, liver or kidney cancer. This chain joins TRBV4-1 and TRBJ2-1, with D unresolved. The specimen was CD4+ or CD8+ T cells sorted from blood, collected in a trial of the OX40 agonist ivuxolimab. The CDR3 is CASSQASSADSEQFF. Here the CDR3 DNA reads TGCGCCAGCAGCCAAGCTTCCAGTGCGGATAGTGAGCAGTTCTTC.